A selection of T cell receptor beta chains follows, all from one sample in a study of human T cells and chemical hapten exposure. TCRdb reprocessed the RACE reads with MiXCR, giving one entry per CDR3 protein. The data show about 400,000 distinct CDR3 sequences, under 6.5% seen once. Sequencing was performed on whole blood, taken in connection with sensitization to the hapten diphenylcyclopropenone (DPC). Receptor source: a young woman with alopecia areata. Some clones in this sample may be carry-over from other donors' samples. Both conserved end residues are part of each CDR3. Fields, in order: V gene, J gene, clone size, D gene, CDR3 protein, CDR3 DNA. A D gene is named only where the DNA matches it firmly. Not every row has a clone size; where given, it reads once, few, many or a size class.

V gene: TRBV5-4
J gene: TRBJ1-2
clone size: many
D gene: TRBD1
CDR3 protein: CASSGEQGDGYTF
CDR3 DNA: TGTGCCAGCAGCGGGGAACAGGGGGATGGCTACACCTTC

V gene: TRBV7-9
J gene: TRBJ2-7
clone size: NA
D gene: NA
CDR3 protein: CASSEGLEGLQYF
CDR3 DNA: TGTGCCAGCAGTGAGGGTTTAGAGGGGTTGCAGTACTTC

V gene: TRBV28
J gene: TRBJ1-1
clone size: many
D gene: TRBD1
CDR3 protein: CASSSGQGPEAFF
CDR3 DNA: TGTGCCAGCAGTTCGGGACAGGGCCCTGAAGCTTTCTTT

V gene: TRBV4-3
J gene: TRBJ1-1
clone size: many
D gene: NA
CDR3 protein: CASSQDSADNTEAFF
CDR3 DNA: TGCGCCAGCAGCCAAGATTCGGCAGATAACACTGAAGCTTTCTTT

V gene: TRBV20-1
J gene: TRBJ1-5
clone size: few
D gene: TRBD1
CDR3 protein: CSARDGTGAYNQPQHF
CDR3 DNA: TGCAGTGCTAGAGACGGGACAGGGGCTTACAATCAGCCCCAGCATTTT

V gene: TRBV18
J gene: TRBJ1-1
clone size: many
D gene: TRBD1
CDR3 protein: CASSPLRGDREAFF
CDR3 DNA: TGTGCCAGCTCACCTCTCAGGGGGGATCGTGAAGCTTTCTTT

V gene: TRBV10-3
J gene: TRBJ1-1
clone size: many
D gene: TRBD1
CDR3 protein: CAISMRDRSINTEAFF
CDR3 DNA: TGTGCCATCAGCATGCGGGACAGATCTATTAACACTGAAGCTTTCTTT

V gene: TRBV2
J gene: TRBJ2-6
clone size: few
D gene: NA
CDR3 protein: CASSEDEAGANVLTF
CDR3 DNA: TGTGCCAGCAGTGAAGATGAGGCTGGGGCCAACGTCCTGACTTTC

V gene: TRBV18
J gene: TRBJ2-7
clone size: NA
D gene: NA
CDR3 protein: CASSPDTGLTYEQYF
CDR3 DNA: TGTGCCAGCTCCCCTGATACGGGTCTAACCTACGAGCAGTACTTC

V gene: TRBV7-2
J gene: TRBJ1-1
clone size: once
D gene: TRBD1
CDR3 protein: CASTQGASEAFF
CDR3 DNA: TGTGCCAGCACACAGGGGGCCTCTGAAGCTTTCTTT